The T cell receptor beta chain under discussion was sequenced for a study of T cell repertoires in cytomegalovirus infection. Study-level information: CMV infection plus the matching HLA type was flagged by public TCR beta signatures.

TCRdb reanalysed the reads using MiXCR and keeps one entry per CDR3 protein. The top ten clones hold approximately 30% of a sample with 150,000 to 200,000 distinct CDR3 sequences, roughly 30% of them seen once. This CDR3 comprises 15 residues. In germline, CDR1 is SNHLY, CDR2 FYNNEI. Trimming stripped 5 bases from V and 0 bases from J, with 8 bases between. Study results and caveats: Carriers of CMV plus the relevant HLA were identified by cumulative public TCR beta family frequency. Dominating the ex vivo response were TCR beta clonotypes that were CMV-specific and HLA-C-restricted.

For this clonotype: Its target is unknown.

The receptor was isolated from a human donor in good health (CMV status not recorded). Some clones in this sample may be carry-over from other donors' samples. The chain couples TRBV2 to TRBJ2-6; D may correspond to TRBD1 or TRBD2 (5 bases each). Sequences were obtained from PBMCs. The CDR3 sequence: CASSRDLSGANVLTF. The CDR3 DNA reads as TGTGCCAGCAGTAGGGACCTCTCTGGGGCCAACGTCCTGACTTTC.